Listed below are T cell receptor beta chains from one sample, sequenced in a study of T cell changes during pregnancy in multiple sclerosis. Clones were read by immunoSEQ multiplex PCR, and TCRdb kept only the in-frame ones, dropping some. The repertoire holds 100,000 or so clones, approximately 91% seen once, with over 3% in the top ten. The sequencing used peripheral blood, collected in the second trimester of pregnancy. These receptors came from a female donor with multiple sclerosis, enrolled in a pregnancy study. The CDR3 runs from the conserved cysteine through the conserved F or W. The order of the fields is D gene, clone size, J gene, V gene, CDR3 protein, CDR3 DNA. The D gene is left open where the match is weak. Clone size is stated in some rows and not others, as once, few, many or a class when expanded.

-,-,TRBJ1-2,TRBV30,CAWGGSGYTF,TGTGCCTGGGGAGGGAGTGGCTACACCTTC
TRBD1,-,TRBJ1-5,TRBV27,CASSFSGTGTNQPQHF,TGTGCCAGCAGTTTTAGTGGGACAGGGACGAATCAGCCCCAGCATTTT
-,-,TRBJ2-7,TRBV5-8,CASTSGILLEYEQYF,TGTGCCAGCACTTCCGGGATTCTGTTGGAGTACGAGCAGTACTTC
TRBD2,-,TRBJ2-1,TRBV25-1,CASSEALAGGHNEQFF,TGTGCCAGCAGTGAAGCCCTAGCGGGAGGTCACAATGAGCAGTTCTTC
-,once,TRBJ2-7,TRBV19,CASSIVATGELGEQYF,TGTGCCAGTAGTATAGTCGCAACCGGAGAGTTAGGCGAGCAGTACTTC
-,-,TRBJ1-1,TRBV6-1,CASRVTGMNTEAFF,TGTGCCAGCAGGGTGACAGGAATGAACACTGAAGCTTTCTTT
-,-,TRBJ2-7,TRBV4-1,CASSSATGYEQYF,TGCGCCAGCAGCTCCGCTACGGGCTACGAGCAGTACTTC
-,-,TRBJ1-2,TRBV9,CASSVEGTQNYGYTF,TGTGCCAGCAGCGTGGAGGGGACGCAAAACTATGGCTACACCTTC
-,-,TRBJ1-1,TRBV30,CAWRQDRNTEAFF,TGTGCCTGGAGACAAGACAGGAACACTGAAGCTTTCTTT
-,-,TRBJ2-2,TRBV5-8,CASTILRNTGELFF,TGTGCCAGCACCATTTTGAGGAACACCGGGGAGCTGTTTTTT
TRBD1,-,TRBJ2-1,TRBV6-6,CASTPTGYNEQFF,TGTGCCAGCACCCCGACAGGGTACAATGAGCAGTTCTTC
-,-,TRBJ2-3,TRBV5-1,CASSLGTSHTDTQYF,TGCGCCAGCAGCCTCGGGACAAGCCACACAGATACGCAGTATTTT
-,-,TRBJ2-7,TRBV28,CASSTQGPPSYEQYF,TGTGCCAGCAGTACACAGGGACCTCCCTCCTACGAGCAGTACTTC
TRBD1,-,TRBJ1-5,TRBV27,CASSSGTGNQPQHF,TGTGCCAGCAGTTCCGGGACAGGCAATCAGCCCCAGCATTTT